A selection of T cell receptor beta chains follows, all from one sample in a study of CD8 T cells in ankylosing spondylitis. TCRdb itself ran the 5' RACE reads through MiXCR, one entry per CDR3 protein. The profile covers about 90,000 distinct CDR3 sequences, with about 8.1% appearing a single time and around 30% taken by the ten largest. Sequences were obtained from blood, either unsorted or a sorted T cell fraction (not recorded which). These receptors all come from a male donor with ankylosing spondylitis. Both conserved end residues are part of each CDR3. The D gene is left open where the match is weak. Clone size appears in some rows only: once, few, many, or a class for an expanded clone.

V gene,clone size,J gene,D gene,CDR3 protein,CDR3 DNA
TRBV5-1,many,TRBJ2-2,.,CASSPPGTGELFF,TGCGCCAGCAGCCCCCCGGGCACCGGGGAGCTGTTTTTT
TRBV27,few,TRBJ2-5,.,CASSLLSGEFSMETQYF,TGTGCCAGCAGTTTGCTTTCTGGGGAGTTTTCTATGGAGACCCAGTACTTC
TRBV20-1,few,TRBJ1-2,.,CSARDSGGTNYGYTF,TGCAGTGCTAGAGATTCCGGGGGGACGAACTATGGCTACACCTTC
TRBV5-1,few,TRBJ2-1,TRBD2,CASSLVGGLAGEQFF,TGCGCCAGCAGCTTGGTCGGAGGACTAGCGGGTGAGCAGTTCTTC
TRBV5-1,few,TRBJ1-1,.,CASKLTGSASTEAFF,TGCGCCAGCAAACTAACCGGGTCGGCGTCCACTGAAGCTTTCTTT
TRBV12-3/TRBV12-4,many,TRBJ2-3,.,CASTEEREPATDTQYF,TGTGCCAGCACCGAAGAGAGGGAACCGGCCACAGATACGCAGTATTTT
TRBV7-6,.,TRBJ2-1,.,CASSPGEYYNEQFF,TGTGCCAGCAGCCCCGGAGAATATTACAATGAGCAGTTCTTC
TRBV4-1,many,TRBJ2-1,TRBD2,CASSPRGLAYNEQFF,TGCGCCAGCAGCCCCCGGGGACTAGCTTACAATGAGCAGTTCTTC
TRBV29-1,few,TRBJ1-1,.,CSVEVIGTTLEAFF,TGCAGCGTTGAAGTAATTGGGACGACTTTGGAAGCTTTCTTT
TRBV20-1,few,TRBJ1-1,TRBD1,CSASPPDRVRGTEAFF,TGCAGTGCTAGCCCACCAGACAGGGTGCGCGGCACTGAAGCTTTCTTT
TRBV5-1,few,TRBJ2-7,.,CASSLEGLSRARHEQYF,TGCGCCAGCAGCTTGGAGGGTTTGAGCAGGGCCCGCCACGAGCAGTACTTC
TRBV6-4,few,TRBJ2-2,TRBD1,CASRPGTGDTGELFF,TGTGCCAGCAGACCCGGGACAGGGGACACCGGGGAGCTGTTTTTT
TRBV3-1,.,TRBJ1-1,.,CASSQGTTGRNTEAFF,TGTGCCAGCAGCCAGGGGACAACGGGACGGAACACTGAAGCTTTCTTT
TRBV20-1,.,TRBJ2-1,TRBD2,CSASWGGKGWYNEQFF,TGCAGTGCATCCTGGGGGGGGAAGGGGTGGTACAATGAGCAGTTCTTC
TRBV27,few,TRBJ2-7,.,CASSLGGAHYEQYF,TGTGCCAGCAGTTTGGGTGGAGCCCACTACGAGCAGTACTTC
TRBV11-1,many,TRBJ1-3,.,CASSVPGNTIYF,TGTGCCAGCAGCGTCCCGGGAAACACCATATATTTT
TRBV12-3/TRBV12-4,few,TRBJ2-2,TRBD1,CASSLRDRGPRNTGELFF,TGTGCCAGCAGTTTGCGGGACAGGGGGCCGAGGAACACCGGGGAGCTGTTTTTT
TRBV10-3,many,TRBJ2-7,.,CAISEDSRSPFYEQYF,TGTGCCATCAGTGAAGATAGCCGATCACCATTCTACGAGCAGTACTTC
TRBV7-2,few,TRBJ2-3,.,CASSLAPLYRETIDTQYF,TGTGCCAGCAGCTTAGCCCCCCTTTACCGGGAGACAATAGATACGCAGTATTTT
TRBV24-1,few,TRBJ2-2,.,CATSDLPANTGELFF,TGTGCCACCAGTGATTTGCCGGCGAACACCGGGGAGCTGTTTTTT
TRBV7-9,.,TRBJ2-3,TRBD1,CATTGGGLDTQYF,TGTGCCACCACAGGGGGCGGGTTGGATACGCAGTATTTT
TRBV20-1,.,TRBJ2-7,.,CSARKSSEEYEQYF,TGCAGTGCTAGAAAGTCTAGCGAAGAGTACGAGCAGTACTTC
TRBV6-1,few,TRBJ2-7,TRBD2,CASSPGGAGGPGEQYF,TGTGCCAGCAGCCCGGGTGGAGCGGGAGGGCCTGGGGAGCAGTACTTC
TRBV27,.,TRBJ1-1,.,CASSRTGTPEAFF,TGTGCCAGCAGCCGAACAGGGACTCCTGAAGCTTTCTTT
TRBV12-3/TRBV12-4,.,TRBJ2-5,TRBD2,CASSSRTSGRRWETQYF,TGTGCCAGCAGTTCGCGGACTAGCGGGAGGAGGTGGGAGACCCAGTACTTC
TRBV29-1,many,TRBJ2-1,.,CSVEGGAEKYNEQFF,TGCAGCGTTGAAGGGGGAGCGGAAAAATACAATGAGCAGTTCTTC
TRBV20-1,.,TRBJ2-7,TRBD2,CSASETSVWQYF,TGCAGTGCTAGTGAGACTAGCGTTTGGCAGTACTTC
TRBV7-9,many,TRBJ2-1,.,CASSLASGEQFF,TGTGCCAGCAGCTTAGCTAGCGGAGAGCAGTTCTTC
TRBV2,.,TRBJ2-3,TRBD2,CASRATSGSGADTQYF,TGTGCCAGCAGAGCGACTAGCGGGAGTGGGGCAGATACGCAGTATTTT
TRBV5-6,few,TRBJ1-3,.,CASSQTTRFSGNTIYF,TGTGCCAGCAGCCAAACCACAAGGTTCTCTGGAAACACCATATATTTT
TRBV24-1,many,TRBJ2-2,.,CATSGDWDAGELFF,TGTGCCACCAGTGGGGATTGGGACGCCGGGGAGCTGTTTTTT
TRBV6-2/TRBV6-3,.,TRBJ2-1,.,CASSLGKYNEQFF,TGTGCCAGCAGTCTCGGCAAGTACAATGAGCAGTTCTTC
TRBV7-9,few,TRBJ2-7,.,CASSLDSLYEQYF,TGTGCCAGCAGCCTCGACTCTCTCTACGAGCAGTACTTC
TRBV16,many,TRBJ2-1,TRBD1,CASSQGTGQGDYNEQFF,TGTGCCAGCAGCCAAGGCACGGGACAGGGGGATTACAATGAGCAGTTCTTC
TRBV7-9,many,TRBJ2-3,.,CASSTGLPDTQYF,TGTGCCAGCAGCACGGGACTCCCAGATACGCAGTATTTT
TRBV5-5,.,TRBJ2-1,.,CASSPYMTVYGEDEQFF,TGTGCCAGCAGCCCCTACATGACGGTCTATGGCGAGGATGAGCAGTTCTTC
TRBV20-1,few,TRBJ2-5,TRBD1,CSAREKQGEETQYF,TGCAGTGCTAGGGAGAAACAGGGGGAAGAGACCCAGTACTTC
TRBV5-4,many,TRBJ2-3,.,CASSGGTTGGDTQYF,TGTGCCAGCAGCGGAGGGACTACAGGGGGAGATACGCAGTATTTT
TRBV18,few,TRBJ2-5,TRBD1,CASSLIPGQGLQETQYF,TGTGCCAGCTCACTGATTCCGGGACAGGGGTTGCAGGAGACCCAGTACTTC
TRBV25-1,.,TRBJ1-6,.,CASTGGGEAYNSPLHF,TGTGCCAGCACCGGTGGAGGGGAGGCCTATAATTCACCCCTCCACTTT
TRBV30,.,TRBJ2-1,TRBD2,CATRGASGRYNEQFF,TGTGCCACCCGTGGAGCTAGCGGGAGATACAATGAGCAGTTCTTC
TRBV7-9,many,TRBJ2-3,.,CASNFGPTGDTQYF,TGTGCCAGCAATTTCGGTCCGACGGGAGATACGCAGTATTTT
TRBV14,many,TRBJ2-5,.,CASSQEGLPGETQYF,TGTGCCAGCAGCCAAGAAGGACTGCCCGGGGAGACCCAGTACTTC
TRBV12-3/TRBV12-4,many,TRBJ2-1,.,CASSFGGIYNEQFF,TGTGCCAGCAGTTTCGGAGGGATCTACAATGAGCAGTTCTTC
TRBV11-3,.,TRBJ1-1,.,CASSLGSNTEAFF,TGTGCCAGCAGCTTAGGTTCAAACACTGAAGCTTTCTTT
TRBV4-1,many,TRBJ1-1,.,CASSLSWTALNTEAFF,TGCGCCAGCAGCCTCTCCTGGACAGCATTGAACACTGAAGCTTTCTTT
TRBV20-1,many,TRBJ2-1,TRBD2,CSARGLATEHEQFF,TGCAGTGCCCGTGGACTAGCGACAGAACATGAGCAGTTCTTC
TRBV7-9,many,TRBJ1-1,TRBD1,CASSLVGTVNTEAFF,TGTGCCAGCAGCCTCGTGGGGACAGTGAACACTGAAGCTTTCTTT
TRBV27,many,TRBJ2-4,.,CASSFGLQNIQYF,TGTGCCAGCAGTTTCGGGCTTCAGAACATTCAGTACTTC
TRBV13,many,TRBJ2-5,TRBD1,CASSSRDREQETQYF,TGTGCCAGCAGTAGCCGGGACAGGGAACAAGAGACCCAGTACTTC
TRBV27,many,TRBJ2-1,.,CASSSPSVTWSDEQFF,TGTGCCAGCAGTTCTCCTAGTGTCACTTGGTCCGATGAGCAGTTCTTC